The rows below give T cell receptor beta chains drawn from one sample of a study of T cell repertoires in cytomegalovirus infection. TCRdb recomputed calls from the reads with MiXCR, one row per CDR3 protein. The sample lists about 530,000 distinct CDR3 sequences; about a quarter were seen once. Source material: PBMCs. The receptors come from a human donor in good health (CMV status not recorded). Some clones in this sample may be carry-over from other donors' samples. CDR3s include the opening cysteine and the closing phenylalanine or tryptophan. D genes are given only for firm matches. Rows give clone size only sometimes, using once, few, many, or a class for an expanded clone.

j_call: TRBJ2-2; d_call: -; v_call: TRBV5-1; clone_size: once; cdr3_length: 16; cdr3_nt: TGCGCCAGCAGCCCAGGGCGGGTCCTCAACACCGGGGAGCTGTTTTTT; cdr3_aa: CASSPGRVLNTGELFF
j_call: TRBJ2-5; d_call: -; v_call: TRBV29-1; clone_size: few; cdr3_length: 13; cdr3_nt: TGCAGCGCCGATGGGGCAGGTCCTAAGACCCAGTACTTC; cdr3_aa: CSADGAGPKTQYF
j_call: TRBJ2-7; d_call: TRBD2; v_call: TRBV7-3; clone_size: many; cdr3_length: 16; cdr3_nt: TGTGCCAGCAGCCCCGAGGGGACTATTAGCTCCTACGAGCAGTACTTC; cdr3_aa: CASSPEGTISSYEQYF
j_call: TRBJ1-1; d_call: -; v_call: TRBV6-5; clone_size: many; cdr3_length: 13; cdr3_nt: TGTGCCAGCAGTGCGACCCTTCAGGGGACAGCTTTCTTT; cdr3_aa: CASSATLQGTAFF
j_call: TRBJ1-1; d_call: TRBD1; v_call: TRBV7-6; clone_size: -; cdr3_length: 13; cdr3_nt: TGTGCCAGCAGAGGGACAGAAAACACTGAAGCTTTCTTT; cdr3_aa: CASRGTENTEAFF
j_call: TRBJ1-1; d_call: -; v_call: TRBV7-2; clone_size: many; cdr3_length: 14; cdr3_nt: TGTGCCAGCAGCCCGGGACTCTTGAACACTGAAGCTTTCTTT; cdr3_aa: CASSPGLLNTEAFF
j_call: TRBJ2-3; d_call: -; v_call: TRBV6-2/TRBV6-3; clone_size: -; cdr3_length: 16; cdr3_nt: TGTGCCAGCAGATCTACCACAGGGATCAGCACAGATACGCAGTATTTT; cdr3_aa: CASRSTTGISTDTQYF
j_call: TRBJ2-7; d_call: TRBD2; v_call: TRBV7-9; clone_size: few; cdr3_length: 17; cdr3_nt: TGTGCCAGCAGCTTCCACGTAGCGGGACTACCAACCTACGAGCAGTACTTC; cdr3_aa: CASSFHVAGLPTYEQYF
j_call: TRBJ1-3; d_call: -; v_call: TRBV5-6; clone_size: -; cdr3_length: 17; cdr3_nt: TGTGCCAGCAGCTTGATGAACAGCGTCAAGCAAGGAAACACCATATATTTT; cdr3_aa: CASSLMNSVKQGNTIYF
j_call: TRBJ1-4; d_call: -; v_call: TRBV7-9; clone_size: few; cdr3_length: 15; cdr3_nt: TGTGCCAGCAGCTCGTCAGGGGACGCTCATGAAAAACTGTTTTTT; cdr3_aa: CASSSSGDAHEKLFF
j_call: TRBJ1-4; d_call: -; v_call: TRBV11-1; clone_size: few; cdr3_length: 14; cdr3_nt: TGTGCCAGCAGCCAGAGGCGCGCCGATGAAAAACTGTTTTTT; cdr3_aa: CASSQRRADEKLFF
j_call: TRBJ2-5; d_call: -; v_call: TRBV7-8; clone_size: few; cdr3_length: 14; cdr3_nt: TGTGCCAGCAGTCGTAGGCGTTTGGAAGAGACCCAGTACTTC; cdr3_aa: CASSRRRLEETQYF
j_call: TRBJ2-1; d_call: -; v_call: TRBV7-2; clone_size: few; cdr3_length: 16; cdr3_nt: TGTGCCAGCAGCTTAGCGGGCGGAAGATCGGTCTATGAGCAGTTCTTC; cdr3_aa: CASSLAGGRSVYEQFF
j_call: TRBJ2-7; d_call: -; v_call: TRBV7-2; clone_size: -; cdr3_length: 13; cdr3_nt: TGTGCCAGCAGCCCTTCTGGGGGTTGGGAGCAGTACTTC; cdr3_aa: CASSPSGGWEQYF
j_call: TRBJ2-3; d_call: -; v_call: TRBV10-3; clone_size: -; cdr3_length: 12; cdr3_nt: TGTGCCATCGCGCCCGGAGTAGATACGCAGTATTTT; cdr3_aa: CAIAPGVDTQYF
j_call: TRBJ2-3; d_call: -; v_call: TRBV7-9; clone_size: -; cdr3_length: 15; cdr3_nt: TGTGCCAGCACCACACCATGGGGTAGCACAGATACGCAGTATTTT; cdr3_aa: CASTTPWGSTDTQYF
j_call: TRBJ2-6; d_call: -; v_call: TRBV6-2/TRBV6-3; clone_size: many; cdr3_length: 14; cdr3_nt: TGTGCCAGCAGTCCCGTCTCTGGGGCCAACGTCCTGACTTTC; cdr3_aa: CASSPVSGANVLTF
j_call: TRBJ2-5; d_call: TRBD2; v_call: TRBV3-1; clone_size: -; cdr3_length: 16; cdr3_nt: TGTGCCAGCAGCCAAGGCCTAGCGGGAGGGGTAGAGACCCAGTACTTC; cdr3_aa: CASSQGLAGGVETQYF
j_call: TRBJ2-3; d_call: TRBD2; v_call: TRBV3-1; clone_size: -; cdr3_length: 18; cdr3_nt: TGTGCCAGCAGCCCAACTCCCGGGGCTAGCGGGAGTCGAGATACGCAGTATTTT; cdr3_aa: CASSPTPGASGSRDTQYF
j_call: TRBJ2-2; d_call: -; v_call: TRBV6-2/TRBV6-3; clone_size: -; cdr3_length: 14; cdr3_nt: TGTGCCAGCAACCGGGGCCCTTCCACCGGGGAGCTGTTTTTT; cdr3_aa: CASNRGPSTGELFF
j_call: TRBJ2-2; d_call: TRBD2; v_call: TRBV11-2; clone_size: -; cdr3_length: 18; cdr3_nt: TGTGCCAGCAGCTTCAGGACTAGCGGGGGACCGAACACCGGGGAGCTGTTTTTT; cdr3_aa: CASSFRTSGGPNTGELFF
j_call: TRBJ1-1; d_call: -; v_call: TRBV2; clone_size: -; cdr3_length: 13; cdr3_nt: TGTGCCCTCCAAACCAGCCTGAACACTGAAGCTTTCTTT; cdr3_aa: CALQTSLNTEAFF
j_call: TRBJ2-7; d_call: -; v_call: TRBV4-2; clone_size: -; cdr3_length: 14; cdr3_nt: TGTGCCAGCAGCCAAGAAGACAGAACCTACGAGCAGTACTTC; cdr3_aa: CASSQEDRTYEQYF
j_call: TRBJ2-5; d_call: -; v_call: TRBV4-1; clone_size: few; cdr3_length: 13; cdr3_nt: TGCGCCAGCAGCACCCGACTCCAAGAGACCCAGTACTTC; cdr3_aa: CASSTRLQETQYF
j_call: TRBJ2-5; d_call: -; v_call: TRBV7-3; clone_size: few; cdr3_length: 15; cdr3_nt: TGTGCCAGCAGCTTAATGGGGGGGCCTAGGGAGACCCAGTACTTC; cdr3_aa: CASSLMGGPRETQYF
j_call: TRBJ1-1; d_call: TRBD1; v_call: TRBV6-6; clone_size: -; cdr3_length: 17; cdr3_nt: TGTGCCAGCAGTTACTCGATTTCGCGGGACAGGAACACTGAAGCTTTCTTT; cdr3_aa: CASSYSISRDRNTEAFF
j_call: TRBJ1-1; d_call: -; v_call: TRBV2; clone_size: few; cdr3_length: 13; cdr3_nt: TGTGCCAGCAGTGAGCGGTGGAGGACTGAAGCTTTCTTT; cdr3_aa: CASSERWRTEAFF
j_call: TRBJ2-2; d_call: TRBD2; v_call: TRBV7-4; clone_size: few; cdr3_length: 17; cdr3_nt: TGTGCCAGCAGGAAAAAACCTAGCGGGAGGAACACCGGGGAGCTGTTTTTT; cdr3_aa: CASRKKPSGRNTGELFF
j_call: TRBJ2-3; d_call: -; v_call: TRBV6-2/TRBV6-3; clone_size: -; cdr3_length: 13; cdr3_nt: TGTGCCAGCAGAAATAGCGCGGCAGATACGCAGTATTTT; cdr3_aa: CASRNSAADTQYF
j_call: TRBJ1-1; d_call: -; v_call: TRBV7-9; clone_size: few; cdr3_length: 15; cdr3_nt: TGTGCCAGCAGCTTAGTAAAGGGGTTTGATACTGAAGCTTTCTTT; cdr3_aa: CASSLVKGFDTEAFF
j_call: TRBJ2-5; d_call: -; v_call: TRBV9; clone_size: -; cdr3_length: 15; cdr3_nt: TGTGCCAGCAGCGTAGGCGGGGTCCCTCAAGAGACCCAGTACTTC; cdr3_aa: CASSVGGVPQETQYF
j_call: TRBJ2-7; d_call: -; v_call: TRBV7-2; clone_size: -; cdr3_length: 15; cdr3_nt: TGTGCCAGCAGCTTAAACGAGGCCCCGTCCCACGAGCAGTACTTC; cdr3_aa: CASSLNEAPSHEQYF